This TCR beta chain was recovered during a study of PD-1 blockade in mismatch repair-deficient tumors. The CDR3 has 12 amino acids. In germline, CDR1 is MNHEY, CDR2 SMNVEV (reference sequence). V was pared by 4 bases and J by 8 bases, with 11 bases between. The table came from immunoSEQ multiplex PCR; TCRdb's copy has only in-frame clones and leaves some out. The sample lists tens of thousands of clones, roughly 80% occurring once. This receptor was identified in an adult with mismatch repair-deficient cancer. The rearrangement links TRBV27 to TRBJ1-1; D might be TRBD1 (5 bases). The sequencing used peripheral blood, collected 12 weeks after starting pembrolizumab. Written as DNA, the CDR3 is TGTGCCAGCAGTTCCCCAGGGCCCGAAGCTTTCTTT. It is translated as CASSSPGPEAFF.